The 29 T cell receptor beta chains presented below share a single source sample, sequenced in a study of T cell repertoires in cytomegalovirus infection. No antigen has been identified for these receptors. TCRdb used MiXCR to reprocess the reads, holding one entry per CDR3 protein. The table has 380,000 or so distinct CDR3 sequences, about a third seen once. Sequenced here: cultured PBMCs, sampled from culture after CMV antigen stimulation. These receptors all stem from a human donor in good health (CMV status not recorded). Some clones in this sample may be carry-over from other donors' samples.

This chain connects TRBV6-1 to TRBJ2-7, with D hard to call. This CDR3 spans 15 amino acids. The V gene lost 0 bases and the J gene lost 1 base, with 10 bases spanning the gap. Germline CDR1 reads MNHNS; CDR2 reads SASEGT. CDR3 region: CASSEAAGHSYEQYF. The CDR3 coding sequence is TGTGCCAGCAGTGAAGCAGCAGGCCATTCCTACGAGCAGTACTTC.

The gene calls are TRBV6-5 and TRBJ1-1, with D possibly being TRBD1 (5 bases). Trimming stripped 2 bases from V and 4 bases from J, with 8 bases between. The V gene's germline CDR1 is MNHEY and CDR2 SVGAGI. This CDR3 is 13 amino acids long. The CDR3 DNA reads as TGTGCCAGCAGTTACCGCGGGACCACTGAAGCTTTCTTT. It codes for CASSYRGTTEAFF.

This clonotype was seen a handful of times. The V call is TRBV7-6, the J call TRBJ2-2; D not certain. V dropped 1 base and J dropped 0 bases, with 12 bases sitting between them. CDR3 size: 17 residues. CDR1 and CDR2 from the germline V gene are SGHVS and FNYEAQ. CDR3 coding DNA: TGTGCCAGCAGCTTAGGGGCATACTTTACGAACACCGGGGAGCTGTTTTTT. As protein: CASSLGAYFTNTGELFF.

The V and J genes are TRBV19 and TRBJ2-3; 7 bases map to TRBD1. J lost 0 bases, V lost 6 bases, and 3 bases had no gene match. CDR3 size: 14 residues. Germline lookup yields CDR1 LNHDA and CDR2 SQIVND (reference sequence). The CDR3 DNA is TGTGCCAGTAGGACGACAGGGAGCACAGATACGCAGTATTTT. Protein sequence: CASRTTGSTDTQYF.

The gene calls are TRBV10-3 and TRBJ2-7, with D hard to call. The CDR3 spans 13 residues. V was clipped by 10 bases and J by 0 bases, with 13 bases between them. Germline CDR1 is ENHRY and CDR2 is SYGVKD. The chain's CDR3 is CATGEAFSYEQYF. The DNA for the CDR3 is TGTGCCACCGGTGAGGCGTTCTCCTACGAGCAGTACTTC.

This rearrangement joins TRBV7-6 to TRBJ1-3; 9 bases are a match to TRBD1. The V gene's germline CDR1 is SGHVS and CDR2 FNYEAQ. The CDR3 contains 16 residues. The V segment lost 5 bases and the J segment 0 bases; nucleotides outside the gene matches: 5. Here the CDR3 reads CASSTGQGNSGNTIYF. The CDR3 DNA reads TGTGCCAGCAGCACGGGACAGGGAAACTCTGGAAACACCATATATTTT.

This chain links TRBV27 with TRBJ2-5; 7 positions match TRBD1. V lost 10 bases, J lost 2 bases, and 7 bases stayed unmatched. Germline lookup yields CDR1 MNHEY and CDR2 SMNVEV (reference sequence). CDR3 length equals 13 residues. This chain's CDR3 is CATAWTGQETQYF. CDR3 DNA: TGTGCCACCGCCTGGACAGGTCAAGAGACCCAGTACTTC.

J is TRBJ2-2 and V is TRBV7-3; D gene ambiguous. The germline V and J ends were trimmed by 1 base and 1 base, with 10 bases remaining between them. The CDR3 contains 16 residues. Germline CDR1 SGHTA, CDR2 FQGTGA. The CDR3 sequence is CASSLMARVNTGELFF. The CDR3 DNA follows: TGTGCCAGCAGCTTAATGGCTAGGGTGAACACCGGGGAGCTGTTTTTT.

This clonotype was counted a few times. V and J are TRBV6-5 and TRBJ1-2, with 7 bases lining up with TRBD1. This CDR3 is built from 14 residues. V lost 6 bases, J lost 6 bases, and 10 bases stayed unmatched. CDR1 is MNHEY, CDR2 SVGAGI, per germline. Written as DNA, the CDR3 is TGTGCCAGCAGACGACAGGGCGGGTTGGATGGCTACACCTTC. This encodes CASRRQGGLDGYTF.

There are a few counts of this clonotype. The chain carries TRBV7-2 and TRBJ2-1, with D possibly matching TRBD2 (6 bases). V lost 3 bases and J lost 0, with 9 bases in between. Germline CDR1 SGHTA, CDR2 FQGNSA. The CDR3 is 15 amino acids. The DNA for the CDR3 is TGTGCCAGCAGCTTGCGGACTATCTCCTACAATGAGCAGTTCTTC. It encodes CASSLRTISYNEQFF.

The chain combines TRBV29-1 with TRBJ1-4, with TRBD1 as a possible D gene (6 bases). With 7 bases removed from V and 6 bases from J, the gap between germline ends came to 24 bases. CDR1 is SQVTM, CDR2 ANQGSEA, per germline. This CDR3 contains 16 residues. For the CDR3, the DNA is TGCAGCGGTGTCGCTCTCCGAGGGGGGATCTATGAAAAACTGTTTTTT. This codes for CSGVALRGGIYEKLFF.

This clonotype has just a few counts. The chain has TRBV14 and TRBJ1-5, with D perhaps TRBD1 (5 bases). CDR1 and CDR2 (germline): SGHDN, FVKESK. The V end was cut by 4 bases, the J end by 7 bases, with 17 bases between. The CDR3 contains 15 residues. The CDR3 protein is CASSRRGGGEQPQHF. The CDR3 DNA is TGTGCCAGCAGCCGACGGGGGGGGGGTGAACAGCCCCAGCATTTT. Drawing the rest from reference TRBV14 and TRBJ1-5, the complete variable domain is EAGVTQFPSHSVIEKGQTVTLRCDPISGHDNLYWYRRVMGKEIKFLLHFVKESKQDESGMPNNRFLAERTGGTYSTLKVQPAELEDSGVYFCASSRRGGGEQPQHFGDGTRLSIL.

This clonotype was seen at least ten times. V and J are TRBV7-2 and TRBJ2-5, with D possibly being TRBD1 (6 bases). This CDR3 region has 14 residues. Trimming removed 1 base at V and 3 bases at J, with 9 bases between. Germline loops: CDR1 SGHTA, CDR2 FQGNSA. The CDR3 region is CASSLETGKETQYF. The CDR3 nucleotides are TGTGCCAGCAGCTTAGAAACAGGGAAAGAGACCCAGTACTTC.

The gene calls are TRBV6-2 or TRBV6-3 and TRBJ2-7; D might be TRBD1 or TRBD2, each matching 5 bases. In germline, CDR1 is MNHEY, CDR2 SVGEGT. The CDR3 is 14 residues long. V shed 10 bases and J shed 5 bases, with 21 bases lying between them. The CDR3 region is CATLLRAGRDEQYF. The DNA for the CDR3 is TGTGCCACCCTACTTCGGGCAGGGCGGGACGAGCAGTACTTC.

This clonotype has more than one count but fewer than ten. The chain employs TRBV6-2 or TRBV6-3 and TRBJ2-1; TRBD2 matches 10 bases. In germline, CDR1 is MNHEY, CDR2 SVGEGT. The CDR3 covers 15 residues. V trimming: 2 bases; J trimming: 5 bases; junction bases outside the gene matches: 3. The CDR3 DNA is TGTGCCAGCAGTTACACAGCGGGAGGGAACAATGAGCAGTTCTTC. Amino acid sequence: CASSYTAGGNNEQFF.

This clonotype was seen more than once but under ten times. The chain combines TRBV20-1 with TRBJ1-4, with D uncertain. This CDR3 comprises 15 residues. Germline V gene lookup returns CDR1 DFQATT and CDR2 SNEGSKA (reference sequence). Trimming shortened V by 4 bases and J by 4 bases, and 16 bases separated the two germline ends. This CDR3 is CSAIIANGYNEKLFF. The CDR3 nucleotides read TGCAGTGCTATAATTGCGAACGGATATAATGAAAAACTGTTTTTT.

This clonotype was observed a few times. The chain is built from TRBV19 and TRBJ2-5, with 9 positions matching TRBD2. CDR1 is LNHDA and CDR2 is SQIVND in the germline V gene (reference sequence). The CDR3 runs 14 residues. V gave up 9 bases and J gave up 5 bases; unmatched junction bases: 10. CDR3 region: CASRISAGGETQYF. The DNA of the CDR3 is TGTGCCAGCCGTATATCGGCGGGAGGGGAGACCCAGTACTTC.

This clonotype has more than one count but fewer than ten. This chain connects TRBV27 to TRBJ1-1, with D uncertain. The CDR3 length is 15 residues. Trimming took off 0 bases at V and 1 base at J, with 9 bases between the two ends. Germline loops: CDR1 MNHEY, CDR2 SMNVEV (reference sequence). DNA for the CDR3: TGTGCCAGCAGTTTATCGGCCCATTGGAACACTGAAGCTTTCTTT. Amino acid sequence: CASSLSAHWNTEAFF.

This chain uses TRBV10-3 with TRBJ1-2; TRBD1 aligns across 7 bases. Losses at the gene ends were 6 bases for V and 4 bases for J; bases not matched to a gene: 11. This CDR3 has 15 amino acids. Germline lookup yields CDR1 ENHRY and CDR2 SYGVKD. CDR3 coding DNA: TGTGCCATCAGAGACACACAGGGGAGCATCTATGGCTACACCTTC. This sequence encodes CAIRDTQGSIYGYTF.

This clonotype was detected only a few times. The rearrangement links TRBV5-6 to TRBJ2-3; 9 bases fit TRBD2. J was trimmed by 5 bases and V by 6 bases; bases with no gene match: 13. Germline values: CDR1 SGHDT, CDR2 YYEEEE. This CDR3 has 16 residues. The CDR3 nucleotides are TGTGCCAGCAACATAATAGCGGGAGAGGCAGTAGATACGCAGTATTTT. Translated: CASNIIAGEAVDTQYF.

V usage is TRBV6-2 or TRBV6-3 and J usage is TRBJ2-7, with 10 bases that match TRBD2. CDR3 length: 14 residues. Germline CDR1 and CDR2: MNHEY and SVGEGT. V lost 6 bases and J lost 4; bases outside the gene matches: 6. The CDR3 DNA is TGTGCCAGCAGACGGACTAGCGGAGTTTACGAGCAGTACTTC. This codes for CASRRTSGVYEQYF.

V is TRBV12-3 or TRBV12-4 and J is TRBJ2-3, with TRBD1 matching over 10 bases. The CDR3 contains 15 residues. Losses at the gene ends were 3 bases for V and 3 bases for J; bases not matched to a gene: 3. CDR3: CASSLDRGNTDTQYF. The CDR3 DNA reads as TGTGCCAGCAGTTTGGACAGGGGGAATACAGATACGCAGTATTTT.

The rearrangement links TRBV20-1 to TRBJ1-1; possible D gene TRBD1, 6 bases. The CDR3 length is 14 residues. V gave up 3 bases and J gave up 3 bases, with 14 bases separating them. The germline V gene has CDR1 DFQATT and CDR2 SNEGSKA (reference sequence). The CDR3: CSARIQGPDTEAFF. The CDR3 nucleotides are TGCAGTGCTAGGATACAGGGTCCAGACACTGAAGCTTTCTTT.

The chain joins TRBV19 to TRBJ1-5, with 8 bases matching TRBD1. Germline V CDR1 and CDR2: LNHDA, SQIVND (reference sequence). The CDR3 is 13 amino acids. V was pared by 8 bases and J by 7 bases, with 7 bases of the junction left unmatched. CDR3 loop: CASAGTGRQPQHF. The CDR3 DNA reads as TGTGCCAGTGCCGGGACAGGTAGGCAGCCCCAGCATTTT.

This clonotype came up many times. CDR3 amino acids: CASSMIRINQPQHF. CDR3 bases: TGTGCCAGTAGTATGATCAGGATCAATCAGCCCCAGCATTTT. The rearrangement joins TRBV19 to TRBJ1-5; D is undetermined. Per germline, CDR1 LNHDA and CDR2 SQIVND (reference sequence). The germline V and J ends were trimmed by 3 bases and 3 bases, with 9 bases remaining between them. This CDR3 has 14 residues.

Ten or more counts support this clonotype. The J gene is TRBJ1-3, the V gene TRBV7-6; no definite D call. CDR1 is SGHVS, CDR2 FNYEAQ, per germline. The CDR3 consists of 15 residues. CDR3 loop: CASREGGLTGNTIYF. CDR3 sequence (DNA): TGTGCAAGCCGAGAGGGAGGGCTAACTGGAAACACCATATATTTT.

The rearrangement links TRBV7-9 to TRBJ1-1; D unclear. The CDR3 has 17 residues. Per the germline V gene, CDR1 is SEHNR and CDR2 is FQNEAQ (reference sequence). The V end was cut by 2 bases, the J end by 3 bases, with 19 bases between. The CDR3 DNA reads TGTGCCAGCAGCTTAACCCGCCGCCTGGAGAGGGACACTGAAGCTTTCTTT. Residues: CASSLTRRLERDTEAFF. Supplemented by reference TRBV7-9 and TRBJ1-1, the full variable domain reads DTGVSQNPRHKITKRGQNVTFRCDPISEHNRLYWYRQTLGQGPEFLTYFQNEAQLEKSRLLSDRFSAERPKGSFSTLEIQRTEQGDSAMYLCASSLTRRLERDTEAFFGQGTRLTVV.

This clonotype occurred many times. The V gene is TRBV7-9, the J gene TRBJ2-5; D not certain. Germline lookup yields CDR1 SEHNR and CDR2 FQNEAQ (reference sequence). V was shortened by 3 bases and J by 2 bases, with 7 bases between the two germline ends. This CDR3 comprises 13 residues. The CDR3 is CASSLGEQETQYF. DNA of the CDR3: TGTGCCAGCAGCTTGGGTGAACAAGAGACCCAGTACTTC.

This chain uses TRBV20-1 with TRBJ2-1; 11 nucleotides agree with TRBD2. CDR1 is DFQATT and CDR2 is SNEGSKA in the germline V gene (reference sequence). The CDR3 runs to 16 residues. The trim removed 0 bases at V and 3 bases at J, leaving 4 bases unmatched. In DNA, the CDR3 is TGCAGTGCTAGAGAGACTAGCGGGACCTACTACAATGAGCAGTTCTTC. Encoded protein: CSARETSGTYYNEQFF.